This is a list of T cell receptor beta chains from one sample in a study of cytomegalovirus exposure and HLA in healthy donors. Clones were sequenced by immunoSEQ multiplex PCR, and TCRdb holds only the in-frame ones, with some missing. In the table there are approximately 82,000 clones, less than 65% of which are singletons. The material sequenced was PBMCs. All receptors derive from a woman aged 25 to 39 in good health and CMV-seropositive. Both conserved end residues are part of each CDR3. The D gene is left open where the match is weak. Some rows mark clone size as missing; the rest say once, few, many or name a class of expanded clone.

cdr3_nt cdr3_aa v_call clone_size cdr3_length j_call d_call
TGTGCCAGCAGGTCCGGGACAGTGAACACCGGGGAGCTGTTTTTT CASRSGTVNTGELFF TRBV6-5 few 15 TRBJ2-2 TRBD1
TGTGCCAGCAGCTGGGGCAGGGGCCCCACCGGGGAGCTGTTTTTT CASSWGRGPTGELFF TRBV14 - 15 TRBJ2-2 -
TGTGCCAGCAGTTTCCCAGGGTCTAATGAAAAACTGTTTTTT CASSFPGSNEKLFF TRBV28 - 14 TRBJ1-4 -
TGTGCCAGTAGTGTCACAGGGTACGAGCAGTACTTC CASSVTGYEQYF TRBV19 few 12 TRBJ2-7 -
TGTGCCAGCAAGCAAGACAGGGGGCAAAACAATGAGCAGTTCTTC CASKQDRGQNNEQFF TRBV6-5 - 15 TRBJ2-1 TRBD1
TGTGCCAGCAGCCTTGGGACTAGAATCACAGATACGCAGTATTTT CASSLGTRITDTQYF TRBV28 few 15 TRBJ2-3 TRBD2
TGTGCCAGCAGCCAAGTTATTGGGGAGGAAGCTTTCTTT CASSQVIGEEAFF TRBV14 - 13 TRBJ1-1 -
TGTGCCAGCAGTTTGCCAGGAGGTGAAGCTTTCTTT CASSLPGGEAFF TRBV6-5 - 12 TRBJ1-1 -
TGCGCCAGCAGCCGGAGTGGAGGTACCGACTATAATTCACCCCTCCACTTT CASSRSGGTDYNSPLHF TRBV5-1 - 17 TRBJ1-6 -
TGTGCCAGCAGCGTAGCACAGGGGGGAAACTATGGCTACACCTTC CASSVAQGGNYGYTF TRBV9 - 15 TRBJ1-2 TRBD1
TGTGCCAGCAGTTACGGGACAGGGGCGGATAACTATGGCTACACCTTC CASSYGTGADNYGYTF TRBV6-5 few 16 TRBJ1-2 TRBD1
TGTGCCATCAGTGCAGGCAGGGTTTCACCCCTCCACTTT CAISAGRVSPLHF TRBV10-3 few 13 TRBJ1-6 -
TGTGCCAGCAACACTCCGGGGTATCAGCCCCAGCATTTT CASNTPGYQPQHF TRBV6-1 - 13 TRBJ1-5 -
TGTGCCAGCAGTTACTCAGGAGGGTATGACTCCTACGAGCAGTACTTC CASSYSGGYDSYEQYF TRBV6-6 few 16 TRBJ2-7 -
TGTGCCAGTACCCCTATGCGGGCAGCCCTTCAATCCGGGGAGCTGTTTTTT CASTPMRAALQSGELFF TRBV7-6 once 17 TRBJ2-2 -
TGTGCCAGCTCACCAGTGGGCATCAATGAGCAGTTCTTC CASSPVGINEQFF TRBV18 - 13 TRBJ2-1 -
TGCGCCAGCAGGGAGGTCGTGAGCTCCTACAATGAGCAGTTCTTC CASREVVSSYNEQFF TRBV5-1 - 15 TRBJ2-1 -
TGTGCCAGCAGACTACAGGGGAACACTGAAGCTTTCTTT CASRLQGNTEAFF TRBV6-5 - 13 TRBJ1-1 -
TGTGCCAGCAGGGAGCGGGATGAGCAGTTCTTC CASRERDEQFF TRBV27 - 11 TRBJ2-1 -
TGTGCCAGCAGTCCAGGGACACCTCTATATGGCTACACCTTC CASSPGTPLYGYTF TRBV2 few 14 TRBJ1-2 -
TGTGCCAGCAGTGAAGCCTGGGCCACAGATACGCAGTATTTT CASSEAWATDTQYF TRBV6-1 few 14 TRBJ2-3 -
TGTGCCTGGAGTGTCCAGACAGGGGGGGTGGAAAAACTGTTTTTT CAWSVQTGGVEKLFF TRBV30 - 15 TRBJ1-4 TRBD1
TGTGCCAGCAGTGTACAGGGCCGCGAGCAGTACTTC CASSVQGREQYF TRBV28 - 12 TRBJ2-7 -
TGTGCCAGCAAGAGGCAGGGGTCTCACAATGAGCAGTTCTTC CASKRQGSHNEQFF TRBV6-5 - 14 TRBJ2-1 -
TGTGCCAGCAGTTTACTTAGCGGGGCCGGCACAGATACGCAGTATTTT CASSLLSGAGTDTQYF TRBV6-5 - 16 TRBJ2-3 TRBD2
TGTGCCAGCAGCTTAGACTCGGGTACAGATACGCAGTATTTT CASSLDSGTDTQYF TRBV7-2 few 14 TRBJ2-3 -
TGTGCCAGCAGCCCCCCGGGGATTTTGAACACTGAAGCTTTCTTT CASSPPGILNTEAFF TRBV5-4 once 15 TRBJ1-1 -
TGTGCCAGCAGCGCCCTACAGGGGGCCCCTAACTATGGCTACACCTTC CASSALQGAPNYGYTF TRBV5-4 - 16 TRBJ1-2 TRBD1
TGCGCCAGCACTCCCAACAGCCACACTGAAGCTTTCTTT CASTPNSHTEAFF TRBV4-1 - 13 TRBJ1-1 -
TGTGCCAGCAGCGACACTAGCGGGGGTTTCTACGAGCAGTACTTC CASSDTSGGFYEQYF TRBV5-8 - 15 TRBJ2-7 TRBD2
TGTGCCAGCAGTGAGAGAGTACCTTCCTACACCATATATTTT CASSERVPSYTIYF TRBV2 - 14 TRBJ1-3 -
TGTGCCAGCTCACCAATGTGGGGACAGGGGCCGGATTCACCCCTCCACTTT CASSPMWGQGPDSPLHF TRBV18 - 17 TRBJ1-6 TRBD1
TGTGCCATCTGGGGACATCTGAACACTGAAGCTTTCTTT CAIWGHLNTEAFF TRBV6-5 few 13 TRBJ1-1 -
TGTGCCATCAGCGGTAGGACAGGGAACGACCAGCCCCAGCATTTT CAISGRTGNDQPQHF TRBV10-3 few 15 TRBJ1-5 TRBD1
TGCGCCAGCAGCCAGCCGGGACAACTCGATCGAAACACCATATATTTT CASSQPGQLDRNTIYF TRBV4-1 few 16 TRBJ1-3 -
TGTGCCAGTAGTACTTCTTCCGAGCAGTACTTC CASSTSSEQYF TRBV19 once 11 TRBJ2-7 -
TGTGCCAGCAGCTTGGGGCTAGCGGGGACCGGGTATTTT CASSLGLAGTGYF TRBV5-6 - 13 TRBJ2-3 TRBD2
TGTTCCAGCAGCGCGGACCCAGGGTTGGAAAAACTGTTTTTT CSSSADPGLEKLFF TRBV7-9 - 14 TRBJ1-4 -
TGTGCCTGGAGAGGGTTCAGGGGGGTCACTGAAGCTTTCTTT CAWRGFRGVTEAFF TRBV30 - 14 TRBJ1-1 TRBD1
TGTGCCAGTAGACAGGTTAGCACAGATACGCAGTATTTT CASRQVSTDTQYF TRBV19 - 13 TRBJ2-3 -
TGTGCCAGCAGCCAGGGGACGAACACTGAAGCTTTCTTT CASSQGTNTEAFF TRBV7-9 many 13 TRBJ1-1 -
TGCGCCAGCAGCCTAGGACAGGCGGGGGGGTACGAGCAGTACTTC CASSLGQAGGYEQYF TRBV5-1 - 15 TRBJ2-7 TRBD2
TGTGCCAGCACGGACTTCACAGATACGCAGTATTTT CASTDFTDTQYF TRBV2 - 12 TRBJ2-3 -
TGCGCCAGCAGCTTGATGACTAGCGCCTTATACAATGAGCAGTTCTTC CASSLMTSALYNEQFF TRBV5-1 - 16 TRBJ2-1 TRBD2
TGTGCCAGTGGGGAGGGTGGAGTACAAGAGACCCAGTACTTC CASGEGGVQETQYF TRBV19 - 14 TRBJ2-5 TRBD2
TGTGCCTGGAGTGTAGGGGGGGCAGGTCAGCCCCAGCATTTT CAWSVGGAGQPQHF TRBV30 - 14 TRBJ1-5 -
TGTGCCAGCATTTTTGGGACAGGGGATTACCTTGGCTGCACCTTC CASIFGTGDYLGCTF TRBV2 - 15 TRBJ1-2 TRBD1
TGTGCCAGCAGCCCTCGGGGGGCAGGGTACAATGAGCAGCTCTTC CASSPRGAGYNEQLF TRBV14 - 15 TRBJ2-1 -
TGTGCCAGTAGTATGGAAAGGGGCCGCCCGAACACTGAAGCTTTCTTT CASSMERGRPNTEAFF TRBV19 - 16 TRBJ1-1 -
TGTGCCAGCAGTGATTGGCAGGGGAATTCACCCCTCCACTTT CASSDWQGNSPLHF TRBV6-1 - 14 TRBJ1-6 -
TGTGCCAGCAGCCAGCTAAATCAGGGGACCCAGTACTTC CASSQLNQGTQYF TRBV4-2 few 13 TRBJ2-5 -
TGCAGCGCTGGGACAGCAGAAGCTTTCTTT CSAGTAEAFF TRBV29-1 - 10 TRBJ1-1 TRBD1
TGTGCCAGCAGCAGGGACAGGGGGGATGAAAAACTGTTTTTT CASSRDRGDEKLFF TRBV2 few 14 TRBJ1-4 TRBD1
TGTGCCTGCAGTACCGGGACAGGGAATAATCAGCCCCAGCATTTT CACSTGTGNNQPQHF TRBV30 once 15 TRBJ1-5 TRBD1
TGCGCCAGCAGCACAAGACTAGCGGCGAGCACAGATACGCAGTATTTT CASSTRLAASTDTQYF TRBV4-1 few 16 TRBJ2-3 TRBD2
TGTGCCTGGAGTGCCTCCTCGGGGGGCTACACCTTC CAWSASSGGYTF TRBV30 few 12 TRBJ1-2 -
TGTGCCAGCAGAGCTCCGTATGGGCGGGACTATGGCTACACCTTC CASRAPYGRDYGYTF TRBV6-1 - 15 TRBJ1-2 -
TGCGCCAGCAGCTTGGGCGGGAACACTGAAGCTTTCTTT CASSLGGNTEAFF TRBV5-1 - 13 TRBJ1-1 -